This T cell receptor (beta chain) was captured by sequencing in a study of tumor-infiltrating lymphocytes in primary liver carcinoma. Study as a whole: Primary liver carcinoma, confirmed by histopathology, was surgically resected. Tumor stage was T1-T3 N0M0, and tumor size was roughly 4.2 to 11 cm across. Each of the samples returned roughly 3.5 to 7.13 million productive TCRbeta reads (a yield similar across tissue types). Study findings and constraints: A significantly higher top-250-clone fraction was found in tumors than in blood (p = 0.039).

Unsorted whole blood served as the source of blood RNA, and germline DNA was extracted as well. On this clonotype itself: Its antigen remains unidentified.

Starting from approximately 470 ng of total RNA, TCR beta cDNA was produced with a primer in the constant region. Three nested multiplex PCR rounds, a slightly modified ARM-PCR method, built the TCR beta libraries. Rounds one and two of PCR, each of roughly 10 cycles, were primed with TRBV1-TRBV30 forward primers and a C-beta reverse primer. Each CDR3 protein gets one entry after TCRdb re-called the multiplex PCR reads with MiXCR. The sample includes approximately 330,000 distinct CDR3 sequences, about two thirds of them seen just once. The CDR3 is 15 amino acids. V lost 5 bases and J 8 bases, leaving 19 bases between the germline ends. The germline gives CDR1 SGHAT, CDR2 FQDESV (reference sequence).

The clonotype originates from a man aged 40-49 years with primary liver carcinoma and hepatitis B virus infection. The rearrangement links TRBV11-1 to TRBJ2-1; perhaps TRBD2 as D (8 bases). Sequenced input: peripheral blood. The CDR3 spells CASSPAGRGQYEQFF. CDR3 nucleotide sequence: TGTGCCAGCAGCCCCGCCGGGAGGGGGCAGTATGAGCAGTTCTTC.